These T cell receptor beta chains were read from a single sample in a study of cytomegalovirus exposure and HLA in healthy donors. TCRdb's table, derived via immunoSEQ multiplex PCR, lists solely in-frame clones and lacks some. In the table there are approximately 240,000 clones, 70% to 85% of which are singletons. Sequenced sample: PBMCs. These receptors all come from a woman aged 40-49 years in good health and CMV-seronegative. The CDR3 runs from the conserved cysteine through the conserved F or W. The D gene is left open where the match is weak. Expanded clones get a size class; other rows say once, few or many, or leave the size out.

TRBD1 | 16 | - | TRBJ1-5 | TRBV5-6 | CASSSGQVKARQPQHF | TGTGCCAGCAGCTCGGGACAGGTCAAAGCTCGTCAGCCCCAGCATTTT
- | 12 | - | TRBJ1-2 | TRBV30 | CAWSVQYYGYTF | TGTGCCTGGAGTGTACAGTACTATGGCTACACCTTC
TRBD2 | 17 | - | TRBJ2-2 | TRBV13 | CASRRLAGPRGAGELFF | TGTGCCAGCAGACGACTAGCGGGGCCCCGAGGAGCCGGGGAGCTGTTTTTT
TRBD1 | 14 | - | TRBJ2-1 | TRBV5-1 | CASSQGQGGNEQFF | TGCGCCAGCAGCCAAGGACAGGGGGGGAATGAGCAGTTCTTC
- | 17 | few | TRBJ2-5 | TRBV7-3 | CASSLTAGTSEAETQYF | TGTGCCAGCAGCTTAACCGCCGGGACTTCTGAGGCAGAGACCCAGTACTTC
- | 16 | - | TRBJ1-2 | TRBV6-5 | CASSYRAGRTNYGYTF | TGTGCCAGCAGTTACAGGGCAGGGCGAACTAACTATGGCTACACCTTC
- | 16 | - | TRBJ2-2 | TRBV6-5 | CASSYSRTANTGELFF | TGTGCCAGCAGTTACTCGAGAACCGCGAACACCGGGGAGCTGTTTTTT
- | 13 | - | TRBJ1-1 | TRBV27 | CASSLVSGVEAFF | TGTGCCAGCAGTTTAGTCTCGGGGGTTGAAGCTTTCTTT
TRBD2 | 13 | - | TRBJ2-5 | TRBV5-4 | CASSWGLVETQYF | TGTGCCAGCAGCTGGGGACTAGTAGAGACCCAGTACTTC
- | 16 | - | TRBJ1-1 | TRBV5-1 | CASSLEVAGRNTEAFF | TGCGCCAGCAGCTTGGAGGTAGCAGGGCGGAACACTGAAGCTTTCTTT
- | 13 | - | TRBJ1-1 | TRBV19 | CAATGFMNTEAFF | TGTGCCGCCACAGGGTTCATGAACACTGAAGCTTTCTTT
- | 12 | - | TRBJ1-2 | TRBV29-1 | CSALNGHSGSTF | TGCAGCGCCCTAAATGGTCATAGCGGGAGCACCTTC
TRBD1 | 19 | few | TRBJ2-1 | TRBV18 | CASSPQQQPGQVSVDEQFF | TGTGCCAGCTCACCACAACAACAACCGGGACAGGTCTCGGTGGATGAGCAGTTCTTC
TRBD1 | 14 | - | TRBJ1-6 | TRBV19 | CASSTTGSRSPLHF | TGTGCCAGTAGTACGACAGGGAGCAGGTCACCCCTCCACTTT
- | 13 | - | TRBJ2-2 | TRBV15 | CATSGRNTGELFF | TGTGCCACCTCGGGTCGGAACACCGGGGAGCTGTTTTTT
TRBD2 | 19 | - | TRBJ2-6 | TRBV27 | CASSSTRGRGDFGANVLTF | TGTGCCAGCAGCTCAACCCGGGGGCGGGGGGACTTTGGGGCCAACGTCCTGACTTTC
- | 11 | - | TRBJ1-6 | TRBV19 | CASSTPGPLHF | TGTGCCAGTAGTACCCCGGGACCCCTCCACTTT
- | 14 | few | TRBJ2-2 | TRBV5-4 | CASSVGLYTGELFF | TGTGCCAGCAGCGTCGGTCTATACACCGGGGAGCTGTTTTTT
TRBD1 | 13 | once | TRBJ2-1 | TRBV18 | CASSPRGLNEQFF | TGTGCCAGCTCACCAAGGGGGCTCAATGAGCAGTTCTTC
TRBD1 | 12 | - | TRBJ1-2 | TRBV25-1 | CASRTGDYGYTF | TGTGCCAGCAGAACAGGGGACTATGGCTACACCTTC
- | 17 | - | TRBJ2-1 | TRBV7-2 | CASSPLGWRGSYNEQFF | TGCGCCAGCAGCCCCCTAGGGTGGAGGGGCTCCTACAATGAGCAGTTCTTC
- | 14 | - | TRBJ1-6 | TRBV5-1 | CASREEGNNSPLHF | TGCGCCAGCAGGGAGGAAGGGAATAATTCACCCCTCCACTTT
- | 11 | - | TRBJ1-3 | TRBV2 | CASSAVNTIYF | TGTGCCAGCAGTGCGGTAAACACCATATATTTT
- | 11 | - | TRBJ2-3 | TRBV7-2 | CASSLSDTQYF | TGTGCCAGCAGCTTAAGCGATACGCAGTATTTT
- | 15 | - | TRBJ2-5 | TRBV5-1 | CASSSRDASGETQYF | TGCGCCAGCAGCTCCCGGGACGCCAGCGGGGAGACCCAGTACTTC
- | 15 | - | TRBJ2-7 | TRBV7-2 | CASSSLGGAGYEQYF | TGTGCCAGCAGCTCCCTAGGTGGCGCCGGGTACGAGCAGTACTTC
- | 17 | - | TRBJ1-3 | TRBV19 | CASSIGGRVVSGNTIYF | TGTGCCAGTAGTATAGGGGGCAGGGTTGTTTCGGGAAACACCATATATTTT
- | 12 | - | TRBJ1-4 | TRBV10-2 | CASTQGYEKLFF | TGCGCCAGCACGCAGGGTTATGAAAAACTGTTTTTT
- | 16 | - | TRBJ1-3 | TRBV14 | CASSHLKVTDGNTIYF | TGTGCCAGCAGCCACTTAAAGGTCACAGATGGAAACACCATATATTTT
TRBD1 | 16 | - | TRBJ1-2 | TRBV6-6 | CASSYSTTGGADGYTF | TGTGCCAGCAGTTACTCGACTACAGGGGGCGCCGATGGCTACACCTTC
- | 14 | few | TRBJ2-1 | TRBV7-8 | CASSLGNRDNEQFF | TGTGCCAGCAGCTTAGGCAACAGGGATAATGAGCAGTTCTTC
TRBD1 | 14 | - | TRBJ1-1 | TRBV5-4 | CASSLARGQDEAFF | TGTGCCAGCAGCTTGGCCAGGGGACAGGATGAAGCTTTCTTT
TRBD1 | 17 | - | TRBJ2-5 | TRBV14 | CASSPPHWTGLGETQYF | TGTGCCAGCAGCCCCCCACACTGGACAGGGCTCGGGGAGACCCAGTACTTC
- | 14 | - | TRBJ1-1 | TRBV9 | CASNKDLRSTEAFF | TGTGCCAGCAATAAGGATTTGAGGAGCACTGAAGCTTTCTTT
- | 16 | - | TRBJ1-1 | TRBV11-2 | CASSLAVSFLLPEAFF | TGTGCCAGCAGCTTAGCGGTTTCATTTTTGCTCCCGGAAGCTTTCTTT
- | 15 | - | TRBJ1-4 | TRBV6-5 | CASSYIQGKSEKLFF | TGTGCCAGCAGTTACATCCAGGGCAAAAGTGAAAAACTGTTTTTT
- | 14 | once | TRBJ1-6 | TRBV7-2 | CASSLIDRNSPLHF | TGTGCCAGCAGCTTGATAGACAGAAATTCACCCCTCCACTTT
TRBD1 | 17 | - | TRBJ2-1 | TRBV15 | CATSRHPRTGAYNEQFF | TGTGCCACCAGCAGGCACCCGAGGACAGGGGCCTACAATGAGCAGTTCTTC
- | 11 | once | TRBJ1-2 | TRBV14 | CASVLNYGYTF | TGTGCCAGCGTCCTTAACTATGGCTACACCTTC
- | 14 | - | TRBJ1-4 | TRBV7-9 | CASSLGGQDEKLFF | TGTGCCAGCAGCTTAGGGGGGCAGGACGAAAAACTGTTTTTT
- | 13 | - | TRBJ1-1 | TRBV10-3 | CAIHDGQYAEAFF | TGTGCCATCCACGACGGACAATACGCTGAAGCTTTCTTT